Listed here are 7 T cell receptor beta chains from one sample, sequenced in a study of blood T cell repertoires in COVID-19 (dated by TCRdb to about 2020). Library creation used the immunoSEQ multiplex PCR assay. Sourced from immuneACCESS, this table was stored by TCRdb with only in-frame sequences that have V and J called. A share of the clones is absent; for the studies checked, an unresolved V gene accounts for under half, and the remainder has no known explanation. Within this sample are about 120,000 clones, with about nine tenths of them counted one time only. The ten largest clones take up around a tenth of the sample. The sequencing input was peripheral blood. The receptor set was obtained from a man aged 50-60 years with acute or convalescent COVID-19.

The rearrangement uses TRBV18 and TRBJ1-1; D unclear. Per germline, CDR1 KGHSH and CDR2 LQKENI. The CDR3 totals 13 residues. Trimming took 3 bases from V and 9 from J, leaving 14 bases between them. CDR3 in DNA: TGTGCCAGCTCACCCCCCTTCGGGTATCAAGCTTTCTTT. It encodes CASSPPFGYQAFF.

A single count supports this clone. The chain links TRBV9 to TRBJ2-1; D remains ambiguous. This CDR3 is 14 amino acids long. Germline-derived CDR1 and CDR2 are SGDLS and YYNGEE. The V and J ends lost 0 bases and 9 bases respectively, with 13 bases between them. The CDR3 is CASSVGSEPGEQFF. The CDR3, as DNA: TGTGCCAGCAGCGTAGGGTCGGAGCCCGGTGAGCAGTTCTTC.

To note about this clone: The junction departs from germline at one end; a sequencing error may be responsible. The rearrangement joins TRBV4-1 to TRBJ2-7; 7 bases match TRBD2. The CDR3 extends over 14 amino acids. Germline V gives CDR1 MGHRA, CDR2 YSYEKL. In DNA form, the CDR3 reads TGCGCCAGCCGCCAATCTAGCGGCTGGAACGAGCAGTACTTC. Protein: CASRQSSGWNEQYF.

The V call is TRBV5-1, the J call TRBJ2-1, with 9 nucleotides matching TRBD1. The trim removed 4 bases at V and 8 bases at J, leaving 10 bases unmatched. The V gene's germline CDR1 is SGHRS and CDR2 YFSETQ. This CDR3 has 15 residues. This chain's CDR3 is CASSHGTGSGDEQFF. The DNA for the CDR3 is TGCGCCAGCAGCCACGGGACAGGGAGTGGGGATGAGCAGTTCTTC.

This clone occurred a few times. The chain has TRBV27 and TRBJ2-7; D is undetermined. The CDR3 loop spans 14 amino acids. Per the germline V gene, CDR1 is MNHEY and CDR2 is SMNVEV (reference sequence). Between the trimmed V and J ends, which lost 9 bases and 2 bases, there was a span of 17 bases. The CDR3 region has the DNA TGTGCCAGTATGAACCTGAAAAGCGCCTACGAGCAGTACTTC. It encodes CASMNLKSAYEQYF.

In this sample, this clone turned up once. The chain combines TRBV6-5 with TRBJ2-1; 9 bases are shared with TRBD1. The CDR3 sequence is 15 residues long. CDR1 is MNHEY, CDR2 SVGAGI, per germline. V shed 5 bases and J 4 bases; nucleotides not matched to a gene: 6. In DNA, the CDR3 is TGTGCCAGCAGTCCCTCCGGGACAGGGTACAATGAGCAGTTCTTC. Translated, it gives CASSPSGTGYNEQFF.

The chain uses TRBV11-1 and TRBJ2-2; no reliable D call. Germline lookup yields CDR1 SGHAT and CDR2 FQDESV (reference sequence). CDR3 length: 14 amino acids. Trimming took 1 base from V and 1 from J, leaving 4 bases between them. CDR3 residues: CASSLGQNTGELFF. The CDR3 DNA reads TGTGCCAGCAGCTTAGGACAGAACACCGGGGAGCTGTTTTTT.